This T cell receptor (beta chain) was identified during a study of cytomegalovirus exposure and HLA in healthy donors. The study, taken as a whole, reports: As a later analysis revealed, most CMV-associated TCR beta chains appeared HLA-restricted.

It was with 60 Vbeta and 13 Jbeta primers that the PCR ran. The repertoire was sequenced with immunoSEQ multiplex PCR; TCRdb's copy has only in-frame clones and lacks some. The data hold about 150,000 clones, with about 80% observed a single time. The CDR3 loop spans 11 amino acids. Trimming left V 8 bases short and J 5 bases short, with 13 bases between. Germline V gene lookup returns CDR1 GTSNPN and CDR2 SVGIG (reference sequence). As concerns this clone: The target antigen is unknown.

V usage is TRBV30 and J usage is TRBJ2-7, with D tentatively TRBD2 (6 bases). The clonotype originates from a man aged 25 to 40 in good health and CMV-seropositive. Sequencing was done on a sample of PBMCs. CDR3 amino acids: CAAGRGNEQYF. CDR3 bases: TGTGCCGCGGGGCGGGGTAACGAGCAGTACTTC.